This record concerns one T cell receptor (beta chain) sequence. Its antigen is not known. This CDR3 is also generated by other DNA sequences in the sample. CDR1 and CDR2 from the germline V gene are SGHRS and YFSETQ. There are 13 residues in the CDR3. Trimming stripped 1 base from V and 1 base from J, with 6 bases between. The data belong to a study of shared clonotypes between healthy human individuals. Study overall: Three plates were used per donor for CD4 naive, three for CD4 memory, two for CD8 naive and one for CD8 memory. Study observations and caveats: Clonotype sharing across donors was expected to vary with sequencing depth. On the whole, naive subsets had larger estimated richness than memory subsets had. Even with large depth, rarefaction showed that sorted-subset sequencing was incomplete.

The repertoire was sequenced with immunoSEQ multiplex PCR; TCRdb's copy has only in-frame clones and lacks some. Found here are roughly 1,500,000 clones, nearly 99% of them singletons; the top ten hold around 0.45%. Sequencing was carried out using naive CD4+ T cells sorted from blood. Documented subset: CD45RA+ positively selected. This sequence was found in a man aged 30 to 45 in good health. The chain recombines TRBV5-1 with TRBJ2-7; unclear D gene. The CDR3 here is CASSLLGSYEQYF. In DNA, the CDR3 is TGCGCCAGCAGCTTGCTCGGTTCCTACGAGCAGTACTTC.